Listed below are T cell receptor beta chains from one sample, sequenced in a study of cytomegalovirus exposure and HLA in healthy donors. Method: immunoSEQ multiplex PCR; TCRdb's copy keeps in-frame clones and lacks some. Of 200,000 or so clones in the sample, more than 70% were seen once. The sample consisted of PBMCs. Receptors originate from a boy aged 10-17 years in good health and CMV-seronegative. The CDR3 runs from the conserved cysteine through the conserved F or W. D genes are given only for firm matches. Not all rows give a size; the values are once, few, many and, for expanded clones, a class.

>-|TRBV7-2|-|TRBJ1-1
TGTGCCAGCAGCTTAGGGAGGTGGGGGGTCGGTGAAGCTTTCTTT
CASSLGRWGVGEAFF
>TRBD2|TRBV19|-|TRBJ2-1
TGTGCCAGTAGTAGACTAGCGGGAGGGCAAGTCGGTGAGCAGTTCTTC
CASSRLAGGQVGEQFF
>-|TRBV11-2|-|TRBJ1-1
TGTGCCAGCAGCTTAGCGGGGTCAATGAACACTGAAGCTTTCTTT
CASSLAGSMNTEAFF
>TRBD1|TRBV13|-|TRBJ1-1
TGTGCCAGCAGCACAGACAGGGGCACTGAAGCTTTCTTT
CASSTDRGTEAFF
>-|TRBV11-2|-|TRBJ2-3
TGTGCCAGCAGCTTAGACGGCCCGGGTGCCACAGATACGCAGTATTTT
CASSLDGPGATDTQYF
>TRBD1|TRBV5-1|-|TRBJ2-7
TGCGCCAGCAGCCTGGACAGGGCCGAGCAGTACTTC
CASSLDRAEQYF
>TRBD2|TRBV9|-|TRBJ2-3
TGTGCCAGCAGCGCTCTAGCGGGGGGAACAGATACGCAGTATTTT
CASSALAGGTDTQYF
>-|TRBV28|-|TRBJ1-5
TGTGCCAGCACCCCGGGGGGATCCCAGCCCCAGCATTTT
CASTPGGSQPQHF
>TRBD1|TRBV18|-|TRBJ2-7
TGTGCCAGCTCACTGGGACAGGGCTACGAGCAGTACTTC
CASSLGQGYEQYF
>-|TRBV7-2|few|TRBJ2-7
TGTGCCAGCAGCTTAGCCGAGGAAGGGCAGTACTTC
CASSLAEEGQYF
>-|TRBV29-1|-|TRBJ1-2
TGCAGCGTTGATCTTTTTGACAGCTCTAACTATGGCTACACCTTC
CSVDLFDSSNYGYTF
>TRBD1|TRBV9|-|TRBJ1-1
TGTGCCAGCAGCTTCTTTACAGGGGGGACTGAAGCTTTCTTT
CASSFFTGGTEAFF
>-|TRBV5-1|-|TRBJ1-2
TGCGCCAGCAGCTTAGTAGAACACTATGGCTACACCTTC
CASSLVEHYGYTF
>-|TRBV6-6|-|TRBJ1-2
TGTGCCAGCAGTCTCAAGGGTCGTGCAGGGATGAATGGCTACACCTTC
CASSLKGRAGMNGYTF
>-|TRBV6-1|-|TRBJ1-5
TGTGCCAGCAGTAGGCAGGGCCTCGATCAGCCCCAGCATTTT
CASSRQGLDQPQHF